This TCR beta chain was observed in a study of blood T cell repertoires in COVID-19. The overall study: Italy, Spain and the United States were the sources of the convalescent and acute COVID-19 samples.

Trimming shortened V by 9 bases and J by 1 base, and 9 bases separated the two germline ends. Looked up from germline, CDR1 is SNHLY and CDR2 is FYNNEI. The length of the CDR3 is 12 residues. Original processing methods: Reference gene primer amplification in the assay estimated nucleated cell counts. Only in-frame clones appear in the TCRdb table, and some are missing; sequencing was by immunoSEQ multiplex PCR. V, J and clone size were drawn from that table, and D and trimming were deduced from the DNA. The repertoire holds about 160,000 clones, with 81% as singletons. This clonotype originated in a man in his 60s with active or convalescent COVID-19. The chain employs TRBV2 and TRBJ1-1; D remains unclear. The material sequenced was peripheral blood. For the CDR3, the DNA is TGTGCCAGTATATACGGGAACACTGAAGCTTTCTTT. The encoded protein is CASIYGNTEAFF.